This T cell receptor (beta chain) came from a study of blood T cell repertoires in COVID-19. As for the study in general: Samples came from the United States, Italy and Spain, spanning acute and convalescent COVID-19. In each case, the material was cDNA or gDNA derived from T cells, B-cell-depleted T cells, or PBMCs.

In the original analysis: Nucleated cell counts were estimated from reference gene primer amplification. Sequencing was performed with immunoSEQ multiplex PCR; in TCRdb, only in-frame clones are kept and a portion is missing. D and trimming come from the DNA, and the V and J calls and clone size come from that table. The sample yields just under 250,000 clones, about 90% seen once. The CDR3 consists of 15 residues. Per the germline V gene, CDR1 is SQVTM and CDR2 is ANQGSEA. V lost 1 base to trimming and J lost 0 bases, with 10 bases between them. Sequencing used peripheral blood. The V and J genes are TRBV29-1 and TRBJ2-1; the D gene is possibly TRBD2 (6 bases). The clonotype comes from a woman in her 30s who had recovered from COVID-19. CDR3 nucleotides: TGCAGCGTTGAAGTGAGGAGGGGCTCCTACAATGAGCAGTTCTTC. This encodes CSVEVRRGSYNEQFF.